A single sample is the source of the 24 T cell receptor beta chains below, sequenced in a study of blood T cells in healthy people across ages. Next came a second PCR, run for about 6 to 12 cycles, which used a sample-barcoded 5' primer along with a J-beta primer mix. One entry per CDR3 protein results from TCRdb running MiXCR on the 5' RACE reads. The sample consists of over a million distinct CDR3 sequences, around 39% of them appearing once. Sequenced input: blood. The receptors originated from a woman under 30 in good health.

In its sample, this clonotype was seen a few times. The J gene is TRBJ2-1, the V gene TRBV5-1; perhaps D is TRBD1 or TRBD2 (5 bases each). The tail of the sequence fits TRBJ2-7 better, so the J call may be wrong. CDR3 size: 17 residues. The V gene's germline CDR1 is SGHRS and CDR2 YFSETQ. CDR3 DNA: TGCGCCAGCAGCTTGGCGCGGCAGGGACGCTTCTACAATGAGCAGTACTTC. Translating gives CASSLARQGRFYNEQYF.

The chain joins TRBV6-1 to TRBJ2-7; 14 bases match TRBD2. CDR3 length: 17 residues. J lost 0 bases, V lost 3 bases, and 4 bases had no gene match. Germline V lookup: CDR1 MNHNS, CDR2 SASEGT. In nucleotides, the CDR3 is TGTGCCAGCAGTGATGAGACTAGCGGGAGGGCCTCCTACGAGCAGTACTTC. Its protein product is CASSDETSGRASYEQYF.

This clonotype has more than one count but fewer than ten. The chain uses TRBV12-3 or TRBV12-4 and TRBJ2-1; D call uncertain. This CDR3 spans 15 amino acids. Trimming left V 6 bases short and J 1 base short, with 13 bases between. The CDR3 region is CASRILLESYNEQFF. The DNA of the CDR3 is TGTGCCAGCAGAATATTATTGGAATCCTACAATGAGCAGTTCTTC.

This clonotype has more than one count but fewer than ten. This chain joins TRBV29-1 and TRBJ1-1; D gene unclear. CDR3 length equals 12 residues. Trimming pared 4 bases from V and 0 bases from J, leaving 6 bases between. The germline gives CDR1 SQVTM, CDR2 ANQGSEA. CDR3 coding DNA: TGCAGCGTTGCATTAATGAACACTGAAGCTTTCTTT. Translation: CSVALMNTEAFF.

In this sample, this clonotype turned up once. The CDR3 sequence: CAIRKTGEGGYTF. CDR3 DNA: TGTGCCATCAGAAAGACAGGGGAGGGCGGCTACACCTTC. The chain is built from TRBV10-3 and TRBJ1-2; 8 bases fit TRBD1. Germline CDR1 ENHRY, CDR2 SYGVKD. V was pared by 6 bases and J by 8 bases, with 8 bases of the junction left unmatched. The CDR3 spans 13 residues.

This clonotype was observed a few times. The rearrangement uses TRBV7-6 and TRBJ2-3, with D possibly TRBD2 on 6 matching bases. The CDR3 consists of 15 residues. Germline CDR1 SGHVS, CDR2 FNYEAQ. Trimming stripped 4 bases from V and 4 bases from J, with 15 bases between. This CDR3 reads CASSSTGLKADTQYF. The CDR3 nucleotides read TGTGCCAGCAGCTCAACGGGACTCAAGGCAGATACGCAGTATTTT.

The chain has TRBV6-1 and TRBJ1-5, with 7 bases matching TRBD1. This CDR3 is 18 amino acids long. With V trimmed by 4 bases and J by 6 bases, 18 bases remained unmatched. Germline V gene data show CDR1 as MNHNS and CDR2 as SASEGT. CDR3 nucleotide sequence: TGTGCCAGCAGTGGAGAAGCCGACAGGGTTTCCTTTCGTCAGCCCCAGCATTTT. Translating gives CASSGEADRVSFRQPQHF.

This clonotype was observed a few times. The chain links TRBV7-2 to TRBJ2-4; unclear D gene. V lost 1 base and J 0 bases, leaving 10 bases between the germline ends. CDR1 and CDR2 (germline): SGHTA, FQGNSA. The CDR3 is made up of 16 amino acids. The CDR3 DNA reads as TGTGCCAGCAGCTTAGATCGGGCGTTAGCCAAAAACATTCAGTACTTC. It encodes CASSLDRALAKNIQYF.

In its sample, this clonotype was seen once. A junction boundary mismatches the germline segment, possibly from a read error. The genes are TRBV7-6 and TRBJ2-3; 7 nucleotides line up with TRBD2. Germline values: CDR1 SGHVS, CDR2 FNYEAQ. This CDR3 has 16 residues. DNA of the CDR3: TGTGCCAGCAGCTTAGATAGAGCGGGATCCACAAATACGCAGTATTTT. As protein: CASSLDRAGSTNTQYF. Drawing the rest from reference TRBV7-6 and TRBJ2-3, the complete variable domain is GAGVSQSPRYKVTKRGQDVALRCDPISGHVSLYWYRQALGQGPEFLTYFNYEAQQDKSGLPNDRFSAERPEGSISTLTIQRTEQRDSAMYRCASSLDRAGSTNTQYFGPGTRLTVL.

The genes are TRBV29-1 and TRBJ1-2; 9 nucleotides agree with TRBD1. This CDR3 spans 15 amino acids. Germline V gene sequence: CDR1 SQVTM, CDR2 ANQGSEA. After removal of 3 bases from V and 4 bases from J, the junction contained 9 bases not matched to a gene. This CDR3 is CSVEAAGTGLYGYTF. The CDR3, as DNA: TGCAGCGTTGAGGCAGCCGGGACAGGGCTCTATGGCTACACCTTC.

The V and J genes are TRBV5-1 and TRBJ1-1; TRBD1 matches at 11 bases. Germline V gene sequence: CDR1 SGHRS, CDR2 YFSETQ. The CDR3 runs to 14 residues. J gave up 11 bases and V 0 bases, and 6 bases lay outside the gene matches. CDR3 DNA: TGCGCCAGCAGCTTGGGGGGACAGGGGGAAGCGGCTTTCTTT. Its translation is CASSLGGQGEAAFF.

With regard to this clonotype: A read error may account for a junction end that differs from germline. This chain uses TRBV4-2 with TRBJ2-3, with TRBD2 identical over 11 bases. This CDR3 is built from 18 residues. Germline CDR1 is LGHNA and CDR2 is YNFKEQ. The CDR3 loop reads CARSQEQLAGATSGPQYF. Here the CDR3 DNA reads TGTGCCCGCAGCCAAGAACAACTAGCGGGGGCGACGTCTGGTCCGCAGTATTTT.

The chain is built from TRBV7-2 and TRBJ2-1; D is undetermined. V lost 1 base to trimming and J lost 12 bases, with 13 bases between them. CDR1 and CDR2 (germline): SGHTA, FQGNSA. The CDR3 covers 13 residues. Here the CDR3 reads CASSLGVDVGQFF. CDR3 coding DNA: TGTGCCAGCAGCTTAGGAGTGGACGTGGGGCAGTTCTTC.

On this clonotype itself: A clone one base away is much larger, so this may be a read error. The CDR3 region is CASSSYNYNEQFF. The DNA for the CDR3 is TGTGCCAGCAGTTCGTACAACTACAATGAGCAGTTCTTC. The rearrangement links TRBV27 to TRBJ2-1; D call uncertain. V was trimmed by 4 bases and J by 3 bases, leaving 7 bases between them. The germline gives CDR1 MNHEY, CDR2 SMNVEV (reference sequence). CDR3 size: 13 residues.

In its sample, this clonotype was seen a few times. This chain links TRBV9 with TRBJ2-3, with D possibly being TRBD2 (5 bases). The germline V and J ends were trimmed by 0 bases and 5 bases, with 16 bases remaining between them. This CDR3 has 16 residues. Germline V CDR1 and CDR2: SGDLS, YYNGEE. As DNA, the CDR3 is TGTGCCAGCAGCGTAGGGTTCCAGTCGGAGGTAGATACGCAGTATTTT. This codes for CASSVGFQSEVDTQYF.

This clonotype was counted at least ten times. The chain couples TRBV11-2 to TRBJ2-1; 8 bases map to TRBD1. Germline-derived CDR1 and CDR2 are SGHAT and FQNNGV. V lost 4 bases, J lost 10 bases, and 12 bases stayed unmatched. The CDR3 spans 15 residues. In DNA, the CDR3 is TGTGCCAGCAGCTCTCGGACAGGGACGACCTGGGAGCAGTTCTTC. It translates to CASSSRTGTTWEQFF.

The genes are TRBV7-3 and TRBJ2-3; tentatively, D is TRBD1 (5 bases). CDR3 length equals 14 residues. V was pared by 6 bases and J by 2 bases, with 12 bases between. The V gene's germline CDR1 is SGHTA and CDR2 FQGTGA. Here the CDR3 DNA reads TGTGCCAGCAGAGGACACCGCCCCACAGATACGCAGTATTTT. Translation gives CASRGHRPTDTQYF.

The rearrangement joins TRBV30 to TRBJ1-2, with D perhaps TRBD1 (5 bases). V was trimmed by 3 bases and J by 2 bases, leaving 16 bases between them. The germline gives CDR1 GTSNPN, CDR2 SVGIG (reference sequence). This CDR3 comprises 15 residues. The CDR3 nucleotides read TGTGCCTGGAGCGAGTGGGGGGATGTCAACTATGGCTACACCTTC. This gives the protein CAWSEWGDVNYGYTF.

The V call is TRBV4-1, the J call TRBJ2-1; TRBD2 aligns across 10 bases. CDR3 length: 15 residues. J gave up 7 bases and V 6 bases, and 9 bases lay outside the gene matches. CDR1 is MGHRA, CDR2 YSYEKL, per germline. In DNA form, the CDR3 reads TGCGCCAGCAGGCAAACGGGACTAGCGACGAATGAGCAGTTCTTC. Protein sequence: CASRQTGLATNEQFF.

V usage is TRBV28 and J usage is TRBJ1-5; D gene ambiguous. V dropped 3 bases and J dropped 5 bases, with 5 bases sitting between them. The CDR3 sequence is 12 residues long. Germline V gene data show CDR1 as MDHEN and CDR2 as SYDVKM. The CDR3 DNA reads as TGTGCCAGCAGTTTGATGGATCAGCCCCAGCATTTT. Protein: CASSLMDQPQHF.

This clonotype appeared a few times. CDR3 coding DNA: TGTGCCAGCAGCTCGACTAAAGTCCAGTACTTC. Amino acids: CASSSTKVQYF. V gene TRBV7-9 combines with J gene TRBJ2-7, with a weak D call TRBD2 (5 bases). This CDR3 spans 11 amino acids. Germline loops: CDR1 SEHNR, CDR2 FQNEAQ (reference sequence). Trimming cost V 4 bases and J 10 bases, with 11 bases left between them.

This clonotype was recorded a few times. V and J are TRBV6-6 and TRBJ2-7; 10 bases are a match to TRBD1. The CDR3 is 16 residues long. CDR1 MNHNY and CDR2 SVGAGI come from the germline V gene (reference sequence). After removal of 2 bases from V and 3 bases from J, the junction contained 7 bases not matched to a gene. The chain's CDR3 is CASSYIRDRGFYEQYF. For the CDR3, the DNA is TGTGCCAGCAGTTACATCCGGGACAGGGGTTTCTACGAGCAGTACTTC.

The rearrangement links TRBV10-3 to TRBJ2-3; 11 positions match TRBD2. This CDR3 is 16 amino acids long. Germline CDR1 is ENHRY and CDR2 is SYGVKD. V was pared by 6 bases and J by 4 bases, with 9 bases of the junction left unmatched. CDR3 loop: CAIRRGSGGASDTQYF. The CDR3, as DNA: TGTGCCATCAGGAGAGGTAGCGGGGGGGCCTCAGATACGCAGTATTTT.

The chain carries TRBV20-1 and TRBJ1-1; D ambiguous. V lost 0 bases and J 4 bases, leaving 12 bases between the germline ends. CDR1 is DFQATT and CDR2 is SNEGSKA in the germline V gene (reference sequence). The length of the CDR3 is 14 residues. The CDR3 DNA is TGCAGTGCTAGAGATCAAGGAGGTGGCACTGAAGCTTTCTTT. This gives the protein CSARDQGGGTEAFF.